The following is a T cell receptor beta chain sequence with its context. PCR was performed a second time for about 7 to 11 cycles using a sample-barcoded 5' primer and a J-beta primer mix. TCRdb itself ran the 5' RACE reads through MiXCR, one entry per CDR3 protein. This table holds about 900,000 distinct CDR3 sequences, 48% found once. These data are taken from a study of blood T cells in healthy people across ages. Looked up from germline, CDR1 is MGHDK and CDR2 is SYGVNS. The CDR3 covers 19 residues. The V gene end was trimmed by 5 bases and the J gene end by 5 bases; junction bases not matched to a gene: 19.

The chain couples TRBV25-1 to TRBJ2-5; 11 nucleotides line up with TRBD2. Sequenced input: blood. This clonotype originated in a man in his thirties or forties in good health. CDR3 in DNA: TGTGCCAGCAGTTATCAGGAAACGTGGACTAGCGGGTTGAGGGAGACCCAGTACTTC. This sequence encodes CASSYQETWTSGLRETQYF.